This T cell receptor (beta chain) emerged from a study of CD8+CD57+ T cells in acquired aplastic anemia. Study in general: CD4+ cell libraries from healthy donors averaged about 10.8 million reads. Overall study findings and caveats: There were roughly 30 CD8+ CDR3 sequences that occurred in both patients and controls.

CDR3 length: 15 amino acids. Per germline, CDR1 SGHTA and CDR2 FQGTGA. Trimming removed 3 bases from V and 13 bases from J; junction bases left unmatched: 16. Concerning this clonotype: Its antigen is still unknown.

Researchers used genomic DNA as the template to profile TCR beta VDJ and CDR3. TCRdb called the reads again in MiXCR, with one record for every CDR3 protein. This sample has around 400,000 distinct CDR3 sequences, with around 72% found just once. J is TRBJ1-1 and V is TRBV7-3; TRBD1 aligns across 8 bases. The sequenced sample was sorted CD4+, CD8+, or CD8+CD57+ T cells (not recorded which) from PBMCs. The TCR was taken from a human donor in good health, serving as a control. Here the CDR3 reads CASSLAGGAYDEYFF. The CDR3, as DNA: TGTGCCAGCAGCTTGGCAGGGGGCGCCTACGATGAGTATTTCTTT.